The following is a T cell receptor beta chain sequence with its context. This sample stems from a study of blood T cell repertoires in COVID-19. About the study: The study drew acute and convalescent COVID-19 samples from the United States, Italy and Spain.

This CDR3 region has 14 residues. V lost 3 bases, J lost 1 base, and 2 bases stayed unmatched. CDR1 and CDR2 from the germline V gene are LNHDA and SQIVND (reference sequence). The participants were between roughly 18 and 100 years old and came from under 25 US areas. Participant-reported clinical history was the basis for cohort assignment. Per the original data handling: Amplified reference gene primers provided the basis for estimating nucleated cell counts. Data came from immunoSEQ multiplex PCR; TCRdb stores just in-frame clones and leaves some out. For V, J and clone size, that table is used; D and trimming come from the DNA. The sample has around 250,000 clones, 90% seen once; the top ten hold over 0.75%.

The sequenced material came from PBMCs or T cells enriched from blood (not recorded which). The TCR sequence derives from a man between 50 and 59 years old who had been exposed to COVID-19. The J gene is TRBJ1-1, the V gene TRBV19, with 7 nucleotides matching TRBD1. The CDR3 nucleotides read TGTGCCAGTAGTATGAAGGGGGCGAACACTGAAGCTTTCTTT. Encoded protein: CASSMKGANTEAFF.